These 25 T cell receptor beta chains share one sample of origin, sequenced in a study of shared clonotypes between healthy human individuals. TCRdb's table, derived via immunoSEQ multiplex PCR, lists solely in-frame clones and lacks some. The sample consists of roughly 2.6 million clones, 90% to 95% of them appearing once. Specimen: naive CD4+ T cells sorted from blood. The sample's subset: CD45RA+ positively selected. The source is a man between 18 and 35 years old in good health.

This chain connects TRBV6-1 to TRBJ1-2; 9 nucleotides agree with TRBD1. Germline CDR1 and CDR2: MNHNS and SASEGT. The CDR3 consists of 16 residues. V was clipped by 0 bases and J by 8 bases; unmatched bases: 10. This CDR3 reads CASSEAGPGQGRGYTF. The CDR3 nucleotides read TGTGCCAGCAGTGAAGCGGGGCCGGGACAGGGTCGAGGCTACACCTTC.

The V gene is TRBV5-4, the J gene TRBJ1-4; D unclear. Trimming cost V 1 base and J 8 bases, with 9 bases left between them. The CDR3 is 13 residues long. The germline CDR1 and CDR2 sequences are SGHNT and YYREEE (reference sequence). The CDR3 loop reads CASSLRVDEKLFF. The CDR3 DNA reads as TGTGCCAGCAGCTTGAGGGTAGACGAAAAACTGTTTTTT.

Note on this clone: Other DNA sequences from this sample encode an identical CDR3 as well. J is TRBJ2-2 and V is TRBV7-9; D not certain. V lost 0 bases and J lost 0, with 5 bases in between. In germline, CDR1 is SEHNR, CDR2 FQNEAQ (reference sequence). The CDR3 is 15 residues long. CDR3 region: CASSLAGPNTGELFF. Written as DNA, the CDR3 is TGTGCCAGCAGCTTAGCGGGCCCGAACACCGGGGAGCTGTTTTTT.

This clone came up once. The chain has TRBV19 and TRBJ2-4, with D possibly called TRBD1 or TRBD2 (5 bases each). With 7 bases removed from V and 0 bases from J, the gap between germline ends came to 13 bases. This CDR3 is 15 amino acids long. Per germline, CDR1 LNHDA and CDR2 SQIVND (reference sequence). CDR3 nucleotide sequence: TGTGCCAGTAAAAGGGACCAAATAGCCAAAAACATTCAGTACTTC. Translated: CASKRDQIAKNIQYF. Based on the CDR3 plus reference TRBV19 and TRBJ2-4, the full variable domain is DGGITQSPKYLFRKEGQNVTLSCEQNLNHDAMYWYRQDPGQGLRLIYYSQIVNDFQKGDIAEGYSVSREKKESFPLTVTSAQKNPTAFYLCASKRDQIAKNIQYFGAGTRLSVL.

This rearrangement joins TRBV5-1 to TRBJ2-5, with TRBD1 matching 11 bases. The CDR3 contains 16 residues. The V segment lost 0 bases and the J segment 5 bases; nucleotides outside the gene matches: 6. Per the germline V gene, CDR1 is SGHRS and CDR2 is YFSETQ. The CDR3 DNA reads as TGCGCCAGCAGCTTGGCCTTAGGGACAGGGGGTGAGACCCAGTACTTC. Translating gives CASSLALGTGGETQYF.

The CDR3 is CASSYLWNTGELFF. The CDR3 DNA follows: TGTGCCAGCAGCTACCTATGGAACACCGGGGAGCTGTTTTTT. The V call is TRBV6-4, the J call TRBJ2-2; D is unclear. The V end was cut by 6 bases, the J end by 1 base, with 9 bases between. The CDR3 covers 14 residues. CDR1 and CDR2 from the germline V gene are MRHNA and SNTAGT.

Comment on this clone: At the DNA level, this CDR3 is encoded by other sequences in the same sample as well. The gene calls are TRBV5-1 and TRBJ2-5; D might be TRBD2 (5 bases). V was shortened by 4 bases and J by 2 bases, with 9 bases between the two germline ends. The CDR3 contains 13 residues. Germline V gene lookup returns CDR1 SGHRS and CDR2 YFSETQ. The CDR3 spells CASSAGPQETQYF. The CDR3 DNA follows: TGCGCCAGCAGCGCGGGCCCACAAGAGACCCAGTACTTC. Complete variable domain (other parts from reference TRBV5-1 and TRBJ2-5): KAGVTQTPRYLIKTRGQQVTLSCSPISGHRSVSWYQQTPGQGLQFLFEYFSETQRNKGNFPGRFSGRQFSNSRSEMNVSTLELGDSALYLCASSAGPQETQYFGPGTRLLVL.

This sequence joins TRBV6-6 and TRBJ1-6; the D gene is possibly TRBD1 (5 bases). V dropped 5 bases and J dropped 6 bases, with 11 bases sitting between them. CDR1 and CDR2 (germline): MNHNY, SVGAGI (reference sequence). The CDR3 runs 14 residues. The chain's CDR3 is CASSPTGSNSPLHF. CDR3 sequence (DNA): TGTGCCAGCAGTCCCACAGGAAGTAATTCACCCCTCCACTTT.

A remark on this clone: This sample also contains other DNA sequences that code for the same CDR3. The chain combines TRBV7-2 with TRBJ2-7; 10 bases match TRBD2. This CDR3 has 14 amino acids. Trimming at V came to 2 bases and at J to 3 bases, leaving 1 base not matched to a gene. Germline values: CDR1 SGHTA, CDR2 FQGNSA. In DNA form, the CDR3 reads TGTGCCAGCAGCTTACTAGCGGGGGACTACGAGCAGTACTTC. This encodes CASSLLAGDYEQYF.

The rearrangement joins TRBV5-5 to TRBJ1-2, with a tentative D call TRBD1 (6 bases). The CDR3 has 13 amino acids. Trimming shortened V by 0 bases and J by 7 bases, and 10 bases separated the two germline ends. CDR1 is SGHKS and CDR2 is YYEKEE in the germline V gene (reference sequence). This chain's CDR3 is CASSLEQGFGYTF. The CDR3 DNA reads TGTGCCAGCAGCTTGGAACAGGGTTTTGGCTACACCTTC.

This chain links TRBV10-1 with TRBJ2-2; TRBD2 matches at 12 bases. Trimming cost V 5 bases and J 2 bases; bases outside gene matches: 3. The CDR3 spans 16 residues. CDR1 and CDR2 from the germline V gene are WNHNN and SYGVQD (reference sequence). As DNA, the CDR3 is TGCGCCAGCAGTCTAGCGGGAGGGCTCAACACCGGGGAGCTGTTTTTT. Translated: CASSLAGGLNTGELFF.

This clone has a handful of counts. The chain uses TRBV28 and TRBJ1-5; D not resolved. The CDR3 spans 15 residues. The germline V gene encodes CDR1 MDHEN and CDR2 SYDVKM. V dropped 7 bases and J dropped 2 bases, with 15 bases sitting between them. In nucleotides, the CDR3 is TGTGCCAGCACCTCCTTATCGGTCGGCAATCAGCCCCAGCATTTT. Encoded protein: CASTSLSVGNQPQHF.

The V gene is TRBV28, the J gene TRBJ2-7; tentative D call: TRBD1 (5 bases). CDR1 and CDR2 from the germline V gene are MDHEN and SYDVKM. The CDR3 covers 15 residues. V lost 3 bases to trimming and J lost 3 bases, with 15 bases between them. In nucleotides, the CDR3 is TGTGCCAGCAGTTTCAATCAGGGAATCGTCTACGAGCAGTACTTC. It codes for CASSFNQGIVYEQYF. The whole variable domain, filled in from reference TRBV28 and TRBJ2-7, reads DVKVTQSSRYLVKRTGEKVFLECVQDMDHENMFWYRQDPGLGLRLIYFSYDVKMKEKGDIPEGYSVSREKKERFSLILESASTNQTSMYLCASSFNQGIVYEQYFGPGTRLTVT.

The chain links TRBV5-4 to TRBJ2-5; a weak D match, TRBD1 (5 bases). The CDR3 consists of 14 residues. CDR1 and CDR2 (germline): SGHNT, YYREEE (reference sequence). The V and J ends lost 4 bases and 2 bases respectively, with 12 bases between them. The CDR3 loop reads CASSPIGVQETQYF. In nucleotides, the CDR3 is TGTGCCAGCAGCCCGATAGGGGTTCAAGAGACCCAGTACTTC.

About this clone itself: Distinct nucleotide sequences in the sample also encode this CDR3. The chain recombines TRBV11-3 with TRBJ2-3, with no clear D. CDR3 length: 12 residues. V lost 2 bases and J 6 bases, leaving 6 bases between the germline ends. The germline gives CDR1 SGHNT, CDR2 YENEEA. The chain's CDR3 is CASSLKGDTQYF. The CDR3, as DNA: TGTGCCAGCAGCTTAAAAGGGGATACGCAGTATTTT.

V and J are TRBV14 and TRBJ2-3, with 10 positions matching TRBD2. The CDR3 has 17 residues. Per germline, CDR1 SGHDN and CDR2 FVKESK. V gave up 5 bases and J gave up 0 bases; unmatched junction bases: 8. The CDR3 loop reads CASSFPLAGGSTDTQYF. The CDR3 nucleotides read TGTGCCAGCAGCTTCCCCTTAGCGGGGGGCAGCACAGATACGCAGTATTTT.

The rearrangement links TRBV6-6 to TRBJ2-5, with D maybe TRBD2 (6 bases). Trimming pared 6 bases from V and 5 bases from J, leaving 13 bases between. This CDR3 has 13 residues. Germline lookup yields CDR1 MNHNY and CDR2 SVGAGI (reference sequence). The CDR3 loop is CASSPAGSETQYF. Here the CDR3 DNA reads TGTGCCAGCAGCCCGGCGGGATCCGAGACCCAGTACTTC.

Written as DNA, the CDR3 is TGCAGCGTTGCCCTGGGCGCCTTGGACACTGAAGCTTTCTTT. Translating it yields CSVALGALDTEAFF. V usage is TRBV29-1 and J usage is TRBJ1-1; D call uncertain. Germline lookup yields CDR1 SQVTM and CDR2 ANQGSEA. The CDR3 is 14 amino acids. V lost 4 bases to trimming and J lost 3 bases, with 15 bases between them.

The V call is TRBV20-1, the J call TRBJ2-2; 7 bases are shared with TRBD2. The CDR3 runs to 11 residues. From germline, CDR1 is DFQATT and CDR2 SNEGSKA (reference sequence). The V gene end was trimmed by 6 bases and the J gene end by 8 bases; junction bases not matched to a gene: 3. Written as DNA, the CDR3 is TGCAGTGCGGACGGGAGGGGGGAGCTGTTTTTT. Its protein is CSADGRGELFF.

The rearrangement joins TRBV4-1 to TRBJ1-1; the D is unclear. The V and J ends lost 1 base and 4 bases respectively, with 19 bases between them. Per germline, CDR1 MGHRA and CDR2 YSYEKL. This CDR3 is 17 amino acids long. The CDR3 nucleotides are TGCGCCAGCAGCCAAGTCGAAAGGGCGACCTCGGGCACTGAAGCTTTCTTT. Its protein product is CASSQVERATSGTEAFF.

The chain recombines TRBV11-2 with TRBJ2-1; maybe TRBD1 (6 bases). Germline lookup yields CDR1 SGHAT and CDR2 FQNNGV. V lost 1 base and J lost 7, with 14 bases in between. CDR3 length: 15 amino acids. CDR3 residues: CASSLVEQGKNEQFF. The CDR3 coding sequence is TGTGCCAGCAGCTTAGTTGAACAGGGAAAAAATGAGCAGTTCTTC.

V and J are TRBV19 and TRBJ2-1; TRBD2 matches 11 bases. The CDR3 is 15 residues long. Germline trimming cut 3 bases from V and 6 bases from J; bases unmatched to any gene: 4. Germline-derived CDR1 and CDR2 are LNHDA and SQIVND (reference sequence). The CDR3 nucleotides read TGTGCCAGTAGTATTCTAGCGGGAGGACGCAATGAGCAGTTCTTC. It yields the protein CASSILAGGRNEQFF.

This chain connects TRBV18 to TRBJ2-1; D gene unclear. Germline CDR1 KGHSH, CDR2 LQKENI. V lost 3 bases and J 6 bases, leaving 18 bases between the germline ends. This CDR3 has 16 residues. This chain's CDR3 is CASSPRQRTDRNEQFF. The DNA of the CDR3 is TGTGCCAGCTCACCCCGCCAGCGAACCGACCGCAATGAGCAGTTCTTC.

V and J are TRBV15 and TRBJ1-4, with 8 bases fitting TRBD1. Germline CDR1 is LNHNV and CDR2 is YYDKDF (reference sequence). J gave up 11 bases and V 5 bases, and 7 bases lay outside the gene matches. This CDR3 has 13 residues. CDR3 in amino acids: CATSRQGASKLFF. The CDR3 nucleotides are TGTGCCACCAGCCGTCAGGGGGCGAGTAAACTGTTTTTT. The variable domain in full, with the rest retrieved from reference TRBV15 and TRBJ1-4, is DAMVIQNPRYQVTQFGKPVTLSCSQTLNHNVMYWYQQKSSQAPKLLFHYYDKDFNNEADTPDNFQSRRPNTSFCFLDIRSPGLGDTAMYLCATSRQGASKLFFGSGTQLSVL.

The genes are TRBV19 and TRBJ1-4; possibly TRBD1 for D (5 bases). CDR1 and CDR2 from the germline V gene are LNHDA and SQIVND (reference sequence). The CDR3 runs 15 residues. V shed 2 bases and J shed 10 bases, with 17 bases lying between them. CDR3 DNA: TGTGCCAGTAGTATACTCGGGGTCGTGGGGCCAAAACTGTTTTTT. This translates into CASSILGVVGPKLFF.